These 21 T cell receptor beta chains came from one sample sequenced in a study of blood T cell repertoires in COVID-19. The protocol was immunoSEQ multiplex PCR, while the TCRdb copy is restricted to in-frame clones and leaves out a portion. The table shows roughly 80,000 clones, with roughly nine tenths occurring only once. Sequencing was carried out using peripheral blood. The receptors come from a man aged 50-59 years with COVID-19, enrolled during active disease.

The rearrangement links TRBV7-6 to TRBJ2-1, with TRBD2 matching over 7 bases. This CDR3 region has 16 residues. The junction had 9 bases not matched to a gene; V was cut back by 3 bases and J by 4 bases. CDR1 SGHVS and CDR2 FNYEAQ come from the germline V gene. CDR3 sequence: CASSLYGEGLYNEQFF. CDR3 in DNA: TGTGCCAGCAGCTTGTACGGGGAGGGCCTGTACAATGAGCAGTTCTTC.

The V gene is TRBV7-2, the J gene TRBJ2-5; D possibly corresponds to TRBD2 (5 bases). Germline V CDR1 and CDR2: SGHTA, FQGNSA. The V end was cut by 1 base, the J end by 5 bases, with 14 bases between. This CDR3 comprises 15 residues. Here the CDR3 reads CASSLVLALDETQYF. For the CDR3, the DNA is TGTGCCAGCAGCTTAGTCCTAGCACTCGATGAGACCCAGTACTTC.

In its sample, this clone was seen once. The V call is TRBV30, the J call TRBJ1-2, with D unclear. The V and J ends lost 2 bases and 3 bases respectively, with 10 bases between them. From germline, CDR1 is GTSNPN and CDR2 SVGIG (reference sequence). The CDR3 sequence is 13 residues long. The CDR3 loop is CAWSRGLDYGYTF. The CDR3 nucleotides read TGTGCCTGGAGTCGGGGTTTGGACTATGGCTACACCTTC.

This chain connects TRBV30 to TRBJ2-5, with 7 bases identical to TRBD1. The germline gives CDR1 GTSNPN, CDR2 SVGIG (reference sequence). V was clipped by 4 bases and J by 7 bases; unmatched bases: 18. This CDR3 region has 16 residues. CDR3 region: CAWMGPGQQNSRTQYF. In DNA form, the CDR3 reads TGTGCCTGGATGGGACCGGGACAGCAGAACTCTCGGACCCAGTACTTC.

This clone was detected a few times. This chain connects TRBV6-2 or TRBV6-3 to TRBJ2-1; 8 positions match TRBD2. Germline V CDR1 and CDR2: MNHEY, SVGEGT. CDR3 length equals 14 residues. With 6 bases clipped from V and 5 bases from J, the junction kept 6 bases outside the gene matches. The CDR3 loop reads CASSRSGENNEQFF. CDR3 nucleotides: TGTGCCAGCAGCCGTAGCGGGGAAAACAATGAGCAGTTCTTC.

V usage is TRBV6-5 and J usage is TRBJ1-1; TRBD1 aligns across 10 bases. Germline CDR1 and CDR2: MNHEY and SVGAGI. V lost 5 bases, J lost 4 bases, and 7 bases stayed unmatched. The CDR3 covers 15 residues. CDR3 nucleotides: TGTGCCAGCAGTAGACAGGGGGCTAGGATCACTGAAGCTTTCTTT. Encoded protein: CASSRQGARITEAFF.

The chain carries TRBV12-3 or TRBV12-4 and TRBJ1-5; D is perhaps TRBD1 (5 bases). CDR3 size: 13 residues. Deletions cut 5 bases from V and 7 bases from J, with 12 bases between. The DNA of the CDR3 is TGTGCCAGCAGTCCCCTCGGGGGGCAGCCCCAGCATTTT. It codes for CASSPLGGQPQHF.

The CDR3 is CASSLVTTGANVLTF. Written as DNA, the CDR3 is TGTGCCAGCAGCTTAGTAACTACTGGGGCCAACGTCCTGACTTTC. The J gene is TRBJ2-6, the V gene TRBV13; no clear D gene. V shed 1 base and J shed 2 bases, with 6 bases lying between them. There are 15 residues in the CDR3. Germline-derived CDR1 and CDR2 are PRHDT and FYEKMQ (reference sequence).

The chain couples TRBV9 to TRBJ1-6; TRBD1 might be the D (6 bases). There are 16 residues in the CDR3. In germline, CDR1 is SGDLS, CDR2 YYNGEE. The V gene lost 0 bases and the J gene lost 4 bases, with 11 bases spanning the gap. CDR3 DNA: TGTGCCAGCAGCGTAGGGGGGCGCGAGTATAATTCACCCCTCCACTTT. Its translation: CASSVGGREYNSPLHF.

This chain connects TRBV25-1 to TRBJ2-3, with no clear D. Germline V gene lookup returns CDR1 MGHDK and CDR2 SYGVNS. The ends were cut back, 2 bases at V and 0 bases at J, with 12 bases in the middle. The CDR3 contains 16 residues. The CDR3 nucleotides are TGTGCCAGCAGTGAACGTGGTAGCTCCAGCACAGATACGCAGTATTTT. Amino acid sequence: CASSERGSSSTDTQYF.

The chain has TRBV30 and TRBJ1-5; the D is unclear. This CDR3 contains 13 residues. Germline V gene sequence: CDR1 GTSNPN, CDR2 SVGIG (reference sequence). V lost 2 bases and J 4 bases, leaving 9 bases between the germline ends. The CDR3 here is CAWSQNDNQPQHF. The CDR3 DNA reads as TGTGCCTGGAGTCAGAACGATAATCAGCCCCAGCATTTT.

This chain uses TRBV14 with TRBJ1-4; no reliable D call. V was trimmed by 3 bases and J by 2 bases, leaving 4 bases between them. Germline V lookup: CDR1 SGHDN, CDR2 FVKESK. This CDR3 is 13 amino acids long. The CDR3 sequence: CASSQQTNEKLFF. The CDR3 DNA reads TGTGCCAGCAGCCAGCAGACTAATGAAAAACTGTTTTTT.

This clone was recorded only once. The chain combines TRBV3-1 (or the pseudogene TRBV3-2) with TRBJ1-2, with D perhaps matching TRBD1 (6 bases). Germline CDR1 is LGHDT and CDR2 is YNNKEL (reference sequence). V lost 1 base, J lost 4 bases, and 10 bases lay in between. The CDR3 is 14 amino acids. CDR3 sequence (DNA): TGTGCCAGCAGCCAAGGGGACAATCTCTATGGCTACACCTTC. It codes for CASSQGDNLYGYTF.

The gene calls are TRBV6-1 and TRBJ2-1, with a possible D match to TRBD2 (6 bases). Trimming cost V 2 bases and J 4 bases, with 12 bases left between them. CDR1 is MNHNS, CDR2 SASEGT, per germline. This CDR3 is 15 amino acids long. CDR3 DNA sequence: TGTGCCAGCAGTGAACTAGTTGGGACTTACAATGAGCAGTTCTTC. It translates to CASSELVGTYNEQFF.

The V and J genes are TRBV5-6 and TRBJ1-6, with 8 bases aligning to TRBD1. The germline V gene has CDR1 SGHDT and CDR2 YYEEEE. J lost 5 bases, V lost 3 bases, and 4 bases had no gene match. The CDR3 length is 15 residues. The DNA of the CDR3 is TGTGCCAGCAGCTCCCTGGGACAGGATAATTCACCCCTCCACTTT. Its protein product is CASSSLGQDNSPLHF.

The gene calls are TRBV6-2 or TRBV6-3 and TRBJ2-3, with 8 bases fitting TRBD2. V shed 4 bases, J shed 6 bases, and the junction held 12 bases outside the gene matches. Germline V lookup: CDR1 MNHEY, CDR2 SVGEGT. The CDR3 is 16 residues long. The CDR3 reads CASSWGERGSSDTQYF. The DNA for the CDR3 is TGTGCCAGCAGTTGGGGTGAGCGGGGGTCTTCGGATACGCAGTATTTT.

This chain connects TRBV5-1 to TRBJ2-1; maybe TRBD1 (7 bases). The CDR3 runs to 15 residues. Germline CDR1 is SGHRS and CDR2 is YFSETQ. Trimming removed 4 bases at V and 3 bases at J, with 14 bases between. This CDR3 reads CASSGTAGIYNEQFF. The CDR3 DNA sequence: TGCGCCAGCAGCGGGACAGCGGGTATCTACAATGAGCAGTTCTTC.

This clone was seen once. The chain combines TRBV30 with TRBJ1-4, with 8 bases fitting TRBD1. CDR3 size: 14 residues. The V gene's germline CDR1 is GTSNPN and CDR2 SVGIG (reference sequence). Trimming at V came to 7 bases and at J to 0 bases, leaving 4 bases not matched to a gene. The CDR3 DNA follows: TGTGCCTTAGGACAGGGTGCAACTAATGAAAAACTGTTTTTT. This gives the protein CALGQGATNEKLFF.

This clone was seen just once. This chain links TRBV29-1 with TRBJ2-2, with TRBD2 matching 7 bases. Looked up from germline, CDR1 is SQVTM and CDR2 is ANQGSEA. V was clipped by 7 bases and J by 5 bases; unmatched bases: 16. The CDR3 runs 16 residues. The CDR3 DNA reads TGCAGCGCCGCCGGAAATCTAGCGGTTGAGACCGGGGAGCTGTTTTTT. Translated, it gives CSAAGNLAVETGELFF.

V gene TRBV19 combines with J gene TRBJ1-3, with 7 bases aligning to TRBD1. The J segment lost 0 bases and the V segment lost 7 bases, leaving 12 bases of the junction unmatched. CDR1 is LNHDA, CDR2 SQIVND, per germline (reference sequence). The CDR3 length is 17 residues. Here the CDR3 DNA reads TGTGCCAGTACCTATGGGGACAGCGCATTCTCTGGAAACACCATATATTTT. Its protein is CASTYGDSAFSGNTIYF.

The CDR3 nucleotides read TGTGCCAGCAGTGAAGAGAGAAGGCGACAGGGTTTTATCTATGGCTACACCTTC. Protein sequence: CASSEERRRQGFIYGYTF. This chain uses TRBV6-1 with TRBJ1-2; 7 bases fit TRBD1. The length of the CDR3 is 18 residues. V lost 1 base, J lost 4 bases, and 15 bases stayed unmatched. Per the germline V gene, CDR1 is MNHNS and CDR2 is SASEGT.